This T cell receptor (beta chain) is from a study of CD8+CD57+ T cells in acquired aplastic anemia. General observations from the study: There were fewer than 35 CD8+ CDR3 sequences that occurred in both patients and controls.

Both TCR beta VDJ combination and CDR3 sequence profiling were carried out. Genomic DNA was the template for this profiling. TCRdb independently ran MiXCR on the reads; one entry per CDR3 protein. The data contain approximately 81,000 distinct CDR3 sequences, around 42% of them seen just once; the ten biggest clones take up about 66%. This clonotype was counted only a few times. Its target is not known. Per germline, CDR1 SQVTM and CDR2 ANQGSEA. This CDR3 spans 14 amino acids. Trimming stripped 1 base from V and 8 bases from J, with 17 bases between. This chain joins TRBV29-1 and TRBJ1-2; tentative D call: TRBD1 (5 bases). Sequencing input: sorted CD4+, CD8+, or CD8+CD57+ T cells (not recorded which) from PBMCs. This receptor was identified in a human donor in good health, serving as a control. CDR3 sequence: CSVEAHLARDGYTF. CDR3 nucleotide sequence: TGCAGCGTTGAAGCCCACCTTGCGAGGGACGGCTACACCTTC. Using reference TRBV29-1 and TRBJ1-2 for the parts outside the CDR3, the full variable domain is SAVISQKPSRDICQRGTSLTIQCQVDSQVTMMFWYRQQPGQSLTLIATANQGSEATYESGFVIDKFPISRPNLTFSTLTVSNMSPEDSSIYLCSVEAHLARDGYTFGSGTRLTVV.